The clone carrying this T cell receptor (beta chain) was observed a handful of times. What it recognizes is unknown. Extractions gave at least 5.5 micrograms of total RNA per sample. The second PCR ran roughly 6 to 11 cycles with a sample-barcoded 5' primer and J-beta primers. Each CDR3 protein gets one entry after TCRdb re-called the 5' RACE reads with MiXCR. The sample carries under 800,000 distinct CDR3 sequences, about 42% recorded once. The sample originates from a study of blood T cells in healthy people across ages. Points from the study as a whole: More naive CD4+ cells and higher diversity were found in long-lived than in aged donors.

The sequencing sample was made of blood. The origin of this receptor is a woman aged 60-70 years in good health.

The CDR3 DNA is TGCGCCAGCAGCCAAGATCCTAAAGGGTCCTACAATGAGCAGTTCTTC. Encoded protein: CASSQDPKGSYNEQFF. This chain links TRBV4-3 with TRBJ2-1; no reliable D call. This CDR3 region has 16 residues. The V gene lost 0 bases and the J gene lost 1 base, with 10 bases spanning the gap. The germline gives CDR1 LGHNA, CDR2 YSLEER.